The T cell receptor (beta chain) under discussion was sequenced for a study of Ad26.COV2.S vaccination and SARS-CoV-2 variants. Concerning this clone: Its specificity is unknown.

Only in-frame clones appear in the TCRdb table, and some are missing; sequencing was by immunoSEQ multiplex PCR. Of 350,000 to 500,000 clones listed, about 90% were seen once; the top ten hold approximately 4.5%. Treatment indicated: 15 to 20 received Ad26.COV2.S at low or high dose, single or two shots; roughly five received placebo; per-sample allocation not given. Collection of the samples took place on day 63 after the first injection of vaccine or placebo. An adult aged 18-55 years in Boston served as the donor. It was Wuhan-strain SARS-CoV-2 spike that the Ad26 vaccine vector expressed. Study-wide results and limits: Breadth, reportedly substantial, characterized the spike-specific CD8+ and CD4+ T cell responses after vaccination. From the TCR breadth and depth analyses, total T cell responses may have been underestimated.

The CDR3 sequence is 13 residues long. V was pared by 5 bases and J by 4 bases, with 5 bases of the junction left unmatched. Germline V gene data show CDR1 as SGHAT and CDR2 as FQNNGV. The chain couples TRBV11-2 to TRBJ2-7; 7 bases are a match to TRBD1. The sequence came from a person between 18 and 65 years old who received the Ad26.COV2.S COVID-19 vaccine or a placebo. Here the sequenced sample was peripheral blood, taken in a trial of Ad26.COV2.S vaccine versus placebo. CDR3 sequence (DNA): TGTGCCAGCAGCAGAGGGACAGCTTACGAGCAGTACTTC. It yields the protein CASSRGTAYEQYF.